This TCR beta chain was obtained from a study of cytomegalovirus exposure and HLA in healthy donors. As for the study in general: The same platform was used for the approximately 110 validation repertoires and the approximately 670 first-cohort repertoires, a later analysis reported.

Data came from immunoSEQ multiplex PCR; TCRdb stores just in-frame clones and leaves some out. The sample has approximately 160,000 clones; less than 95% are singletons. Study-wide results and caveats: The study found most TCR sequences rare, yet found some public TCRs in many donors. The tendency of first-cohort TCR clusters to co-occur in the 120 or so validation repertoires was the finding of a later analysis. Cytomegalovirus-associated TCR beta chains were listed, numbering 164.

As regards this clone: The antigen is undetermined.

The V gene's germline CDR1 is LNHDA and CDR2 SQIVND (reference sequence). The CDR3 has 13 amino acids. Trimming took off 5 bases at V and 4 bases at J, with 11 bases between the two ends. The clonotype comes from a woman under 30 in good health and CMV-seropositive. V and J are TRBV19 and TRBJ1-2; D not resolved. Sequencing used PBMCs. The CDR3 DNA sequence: TGTGCCAGTAGTCCAACGGGAGCCTATGGCTACACCTTC. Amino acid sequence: CASSPTGAYGYTF.